This T cell receptor beta chain was obtained from a study of cytomegalovirus exposure and HLA in healthy donors. Study as a whole: The 120 or so validation repertoires, a later analysis reported, used the same platform as the 666 first-cohort repertoires.

TCRdb's table, derived via immunoSEQ multiplex PCR, lists solely in-frame clones and lacks some. The sample holds around 150,000 clones, approximately 81% seen once. The V gene end was trimmed by 1 base and the J gene end by 2 bases; junction bases not matched to a gene: 1. This CDR3 is 14 amino acids long. CDR1 is MNHNS and CDR2 is SASEGT in the germline V gene. The source is a man aged 25-45 years in good health and CMV-seropositive. J is TRBJ2-7 and V is TRBV6-1; 8 nucleotides line up with TRBD1. Sequenced sample: PBMCs. The CDR3 nucleotides read TGTGCCAGCAGTGAAGGACAGGGGACCTACGAGCAGTACTTC. This translates into CASSEGQGTYEQYF.